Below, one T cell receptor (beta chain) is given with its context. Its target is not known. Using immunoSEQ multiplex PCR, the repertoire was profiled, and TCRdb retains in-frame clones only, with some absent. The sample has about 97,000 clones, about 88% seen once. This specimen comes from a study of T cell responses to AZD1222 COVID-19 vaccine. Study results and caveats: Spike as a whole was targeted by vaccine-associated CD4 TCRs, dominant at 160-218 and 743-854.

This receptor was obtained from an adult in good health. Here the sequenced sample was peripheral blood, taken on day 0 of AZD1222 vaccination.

The CDR3 DNA reads as TGTGCCAGCAGCGTAGGGAGCGGGGGGGCCGGAGAGACCCAGTACTTC. It codes for CASSVGSGGAGETQYF. The chain links TRBV9 to TRBJ2-5, with 10 positions matching TRBD2. Trimming took 0 bases from V and 4 from J; bases not matched to a gene: 6. Per germline, CDR1 SGDLS and CDR2 YYNGEE. CDR3 size: 16 residues.